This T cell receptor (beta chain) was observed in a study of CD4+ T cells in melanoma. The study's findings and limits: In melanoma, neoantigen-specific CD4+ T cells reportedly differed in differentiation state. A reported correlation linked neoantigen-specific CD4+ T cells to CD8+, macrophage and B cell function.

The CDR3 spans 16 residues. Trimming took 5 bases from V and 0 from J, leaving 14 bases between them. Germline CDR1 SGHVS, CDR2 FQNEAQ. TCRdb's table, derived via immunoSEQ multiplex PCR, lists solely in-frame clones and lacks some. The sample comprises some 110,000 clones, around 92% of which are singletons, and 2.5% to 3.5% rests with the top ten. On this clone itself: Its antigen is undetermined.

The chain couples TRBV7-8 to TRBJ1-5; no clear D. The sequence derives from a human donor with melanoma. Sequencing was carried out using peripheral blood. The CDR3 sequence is CASSPAGGVSNQPQHF. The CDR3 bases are TGTGCCAGCAGCCCCGCCGGAGGAGTTAGCAATCAGCCCCAGCATTTT.